Following are 15 T cell receptor beta chains from one sample sequenced in a study of T cell changes during pregnancy in multiple sclerosis. Measured with immunoSEQ multiplex PCR; TCRdb has only the in-frame clones, and not every one. The sample contains roughly 42,000 clones, about 88% of which appear only once. Sequences were derived from CD4+ T cells from peripheral blood mononuclear cells, sampled in the first trimester of pregnancy. Receptors were obtained from a female donor with multiple sclerosis, enrolled in a pregnancy study.

Turning to this clone: The identical CDR3 is also encoded by other nucleotide sequences in the sample. V and J are TRBV9 and TRBJ2-1; TRBD2 matches 9 bases. The CDR3 consists of 15 residues. After removal of 5 bases from V and 2 bases from J, the junction contained 5 bases not matched to a gene. Germline V gene lookup returns CDR1 SGDLS and CDR2 YYNGEE. The CDR3 bases are TGTGCCAGCAGTGTGACTAGCGGAGCCTACAATGAGCAGTTCTTC. It codes for CASSVTSGAYNEQFF.

In this sample, this clone turned up once. The chain carries TRBV27 and TRBJ2-1; 11 bases are a match to TRBD2. The CDR3 is 17 amino acids. Unmatched junction bases numbered 13, after V lost 5 bases and J lost 7 bases. Germline lookup yields CDR1 MNHEY and CDR2 SMNVEV (reference sequence). The CDR3 nucleotides are TGTGCCAGCAGTCCAATGCCACTAGCGGGAGTGGTAAATGAGCAGTTCTTC. Amino acid sequence: CASSPMPLAGVVNEQFF.

In its sample, this clone was seen once. This chain uses TRBV5-4 with TRBJ2-3; 8 nucleotides match TRBD2. The CDR3 contains 15 residues. Germline-derived CDR1 and CDR2 are SGHNT and YYREEE (reference sequence). V gave up 0 bases and J gave up 5 bases; unmatched junction bases: 5. The CDR3 loop is CASSLESGRGDTQYF. CDR3 bases: TGTGCCAGCAGCTTGGAAAGCGGGAGAGGAGATACGCAGTATTTT.

This rearrangement joins TRBV9 to TRBJ2-1; D not certain. The germline V and J ends were trimmed by 4 bases and 4 bases, with 18 bases remaining between them. CDR3 length: 16 amino acids. The germline V gene encodes CDR1 SGDLS and CDR2 YYNGEE. CDR3 region: CASSPDFSLSYNEQFF. CDR3 nucleotides: TGTGCCAGCAGCCCTGACTTCTCTCTTTCGTACAATGAGCAGTTCTTC.

The genes are TRBV7-9 and TRBJ2-3; no firm D call. V dropped 10 bases and J dropped 6 bases, with 20 bases sitting between them. Germline CDR1 and CDR2: SEHNR and FQNEAQ (reference sequence). CDR3 size: 14 residues. CDR3: CAIEPPGGWDTQYF. The CDR3 DNA follows: TGTGCCATCGAACCGCCGGGTGGGTGGGATACGCAGTATTTT.

This clone was detected only a few times. The chain has TRBV6-5 and TRBJ1-5; 7 bases align to TRBD1. CDR3 length equals 15 residues. With V trimmed by 6 bases and J by 3 bases, 8 bases remained unmatched. The germline V gene has CDR1 MNHEY and CDR2 SVGAGI. As DNA, the CDR3 is TGTGCCAGCAGGTCGACAGACAGGGTCAATCAGCCCCAGCATTTT. This sequence encodes CASRSTDRVNQPQHF.

The chain joins TRBV9 to TRBJ2-7, with D possibly matching TRBD2 (5 bases). This CDR3 contains 13 residues. The V gene lost 0 bases and the J gene lost 6 bases, with 10 bases spanning the gap. Germline V gene lookup returns CDR1 SGDLS and CDR2 YYNGEE. The CDR3 DNA is TGTGCCAGCAGCGTAGTTGAGGCGGGCGAGCAGTACTTC. This encodes CASSVVEAGEQYF.

The CDR3 here is CASSQMVRGNEKLFF. For the CDR3, the DNA is TGTGCCAGCAGCCAAATGGTCAGGGGAAATGAAAAACTGTTTTTT. This rearrangement joins TRBV7-9 to TRBJ1-4; the D gene is possibly TRBD1 (6 bases). This CDR3 region has 15 residues. V was shortened by 5 bases and J by 5 bases, with 15 bases between the two germline ends. Germline V gene lookup returns CDR1 SEHNR and CDR2 FQNEAQ (reference sequence). Complete variable domain (other parts from reference TRBV7-9 and TRBJ1-4): DTGVSQNPRHKITKRGQNVTFRCDPISEHNRLYWYRQTLGQGPEFLTYFQNEAQLEKSRLLSDRFSAERPKGSFSTLEIQRTEQGDSAMYLCASSQMVRGNEKLFFGSGTQLSVL.

The chain combines TRBV2 with TRBJ1-2, with TRBD1 identical over 9 bases. The CDR3 is made up of 15 amino acids. Germline assignment: CDR1 SNHLY and CDR2 FYNNEI. J was trimmed by 4 bases and V by 6 bases; bases with no gene match: 9. CDR3 nucleotides: TGTGCCAGCAGGTTTCGCGGGACAGGGATCTATGGCTACACCTTC. Translating gives CASRFRGTGIYGYTF.

V is TRBV10-3 and J is TRBJ1-4; possibly TRBD1 for D (5 bases). V was pared by 2 bases and J by 5 bases, with 6 bases between. Germline CDR1 is ENHRY and CDR2 is SYGVKD. CDR3 size: 13 residues. The CDR3 here is CAISERGNEKLFF. The CDR3 DNA follows: TGTGCCATCAGTGAGCGGGGGAATGAAAAACTGTTTTTT.

This clone was counted only a few times. V usage is TRBV11-2 and J usage is TRBJ1-1, with 11 nucleotides matching TRBD1. The CDR3 covers 16 residues. CDR1 and CDR2 from the germline V gene are SGHAT and FQNNGV. J lost 2 bases, V lost 5 bases, and 7 bases had no gene match. CDR3 nucleotides: TGTGCCAGCAGCGCCCGGGGACAGGGGGACAACACTGAAGCTTTCTTT. This encodes CASSARGQGDNTEAFF.

In DNA, the CDR3 is TGTGCCAGTAGTATTCCAGGGCGAGGCTACACCTTC. Translated, it gives CASSIPGRGYTF. The chain combines TRBV19 with TRBJ1-2; tentative D call: TRBD1 (5 bases). This CDR3 has 12 amino acids. The V gene's germline CDR1 is LNHDA and CDR2 SQIVND (reference sequence). The ends were cut back, 3 bases at V and 8 bases at J, with 10 bases in the middle.

The gene calls are TRBV11-2 and TRBJ2-5; 12 nucleotides align to TRBD2. V shed 6 bases and J 4 bases; nucleotides not matched to a gene: 9. Per germline, CDR1 SGHAT and CDR2 FQNNGV. The CDR3 sequence is 16 residues long. CDR3 sequence (DNA): TGTGCCAGCAGTCGCCCACTAGCGGGAGGTTCAGAGACCCAGTACTTC. Protein: CASSRPLAGGSETQYF.

The chain links TRBV6-7 to TRBJ2-7; 11 bases are a match to TRBD2. TRBV6-7 has ORF status, its function being uncertain. Trimming removed 5 bases from V and 2 bases from J; junction bases left unmatched: 8. CDR3 length: 16 amino acids. CDR3 nucleotide sequence: TGTGCCAGCAGTCGGCCACTAGCGGGAGATGCCTACGAGCAGTACTTC. This encodes CASSRPLAGDAYEQYF.

This chain joins TRBV9 and TRBJ2-2; TRBD1 matches at 7 bases. CDR3 length equals 13 residues. Germline-derived CDR1 and CDR2 are SGDLS and YYNGEE. V dropped 4 bases and J dropped 5; count of bases not matched to a gene: 2. CDR3 sequence reads: CASSLQGTGELFF. The CDR3 nucleotides read TGTGCCAGCAGCTTACAGGGGACCGGGGAGCTGTTTTTT. Variable domain in full (rest from reference TRBV9 and TRBJ2-2): DSGVTQTPKHLITATGQRVTLRCSPRSGDLSVYWYQQSLDQGLQFLIQYYNGEERAKGNILERFSAQQFPDLHSELNLSSLELGDSALYFCASSLQGTGELFFGEGSRLTVL.